A selection of T cell receptor beta chains follows, all from one sample in a study of T cells after yellow fever vaccination. Each CDR3 protein gets one entry after TCRdb re-called the 5' RACE reads with MiXCR. The sample yields some 560,000 distinct CDR3 sequences, around 17% seen once. Sequences were derived from PBMCs, sampled less than 6 days after the first yellow fever vaccination. Every receptor here comes from a man aged 18-30 years who received the YFV17D yellow fever vaccine. Each CDR3 is given with its conserved first and last residue. Each record gives: CDR3 DNA, CDR3 protein, J gene, clone size, D gene, V gene. D genes are given only for firm matches. For some rows the clone size is stated as once, few or many, or as a class when expanded; others skip it.

CDR3 DNA: TGTGCCAGCAGCTTCCCCGCAAAACAAGAGACCCAGTACTTC; CDR3 protein: CASSFPAKQETQYF; J gene: TRBJ2-5; clone size: few; D gene: NA; V gene: TRBV7-2
CDR3 DNA: TGTGCCAGCAGAATGAGCAATCAGCCCCAGCATTTT; CDR3 protein: CASRMSNQPQHF; J gene: TRBJ1-5; clone size: many; D gene: NA; V gene: TRBV12-3/TRBV12-4
CDR3 DNA: TGTGCTAGCAGCGAAACCAGGACCGGGGAGCTGTTTTTT; CDR3 protein: CASSETRTGELFF; J gene: TRBJ2-2; clone size: few; D gene: NA; V gene: TRBV7-7
CDR3 DNA: TGCGCCAGCAAGGATTACAGGGGGCCGGCACCAACTAATGAAAAACTGTTTTTT; CDR3 protein: CASKDYRGPAPTNEKLFF; J gene: TRBJ1-4; clone size: few; D gene: TRBD1; V gene: TRBV4-1
CDR3 DNA: TGTGCCACCTGCCCCCGGCGGGCGGGAGAGACCCAGTACTTC; CDR3 protein: CATCPRRAGETQYF; J gene: TRBJ2-5; clone size: few; D gene: NA; V gene: TRBV7-2
CDR3 DNA: TGTGCCAGTGTGGTCTCTGGGGCCAACGTCCTGACTTTC; CDR3 protein: CASVVSGANVLTF; J gene: TRBJ2-6; clone size: NA; D gene: NA; V gene: TRBV28
CDR3 DNA: TGTGCCATCAGTCCCGACTACGAGCAGTACTTC; CDR3 protein: CAISPDYEQYF; J gene: TRBJ2-7; clone size: many; D gene: NA; V gene: TRBV10-3
CDR3 DNA: TGCAGTGCACGACACCCGGGGGGGCCGGGAGATACGCAGTATTTT; CDR3 protein: CSARHPGGPGDTQYF; J gene: TRBJ2-3; clone size: NA; D gene: TRBD2; V gene: TRBV20-1
CDR3 DNA: TGTGCCTGGAGTGGGACTAGCGCCGATACGCAGTATTTT; CDR3 protein: CAWSGTSADTQYF; J gene: TRBJ2-3; clone size: NA; D gene: TRBD2; V gene: TRBV30
CDR3 DNA: TGTGCCTGGAGGGCACAGAACACCGGGGAGCTGTTTTTT; CDR3 protein: CAWRAQNTGELFF; J gene: TRBJ2-2; clone size: NA; D gene: NA; V gene: TRBV30
CDR3 DNA: TGTGCCAGCAATACACAGGGATACACTGAAGCTTTCTTT; CDR3 protein: CASNTQGYTEAFF; J gene: TRBJ1-1; clone size: NA; D gene: NA; V gene: TRBV12-3/TRBV12-4
CDR3 DNA: TGCGCCAGCAGCCCGTGGCGGGGACCCACAGATACGCAGTATTTT; CDR3 protein: CASSPWRGPTDTQYF; J gene: TRBJ2-3; clone size: few; D gene: NA; V gene: TRBV5-1
CDR3 DNA: TGCAGTGCTAGAGAAGGCGGGGCACACAATGAGCAGTTCTTC; CDR3 protein: CSAREGGAHNEQFF; J gene: TRBJ2-1; clone size: few; D gene: NA; V gene: TRBV20-1
CDR3 DNA: TGTGCCAGCAGCCTACACGTGGGGGGCACTGAAGCTTTCTTT; CDR3 protein: CASSLHVGGTEAFF; J gene: TRBJ1-1; clone size: few; D gene: NA; V gene: TRBV5-5
CDR3 DNA: TGTGCCAGCAGCTTATATCAGGCAACAGAGAGGATTACCGGGGAGCTGTTTTTT; CDR3 protein: CASSLYQATERITGELFF; J gene: TRBJ2-2; clone size: NA; D gene: NA; V gene: TRBV11-2
CDR3 DNA: TGTGCCAGCAGCCAAGTCCATAGCGGGGGGTATGTTGAGCAGTTCTTC; CDR3 protein: CASSQVHSGGYVEQFF; J gene: TRBJ2-1; clone size: many; D gene: TRBD2; V gene: TRBV4-2
CDR3 DNA: TGTGCCAGCAGCACGAGGACAGGCATCGAAAAACTGTTTTTT; CDR3 protein: CASSTRTGIEKLFF; J gene: TRBJ1-4; clone size: NA; D gene: TRBD1; V gene: TRBV7-2
CDR3 DNA: TGCAGTGCCCCCCCGGCGGGCTCTGGGGCCAACGTCCTGACTTTC; CDR3 protein: CSAPPAGSGANVLTF; J gene: TRBJ2-6; clone size: NA; D gene: NA; V gene: TRBV20-1
CDR3 DNA: TGTGCCACCCTCGGGGGGCAGGTTAATGAAAAACTGTTTTTT; CDR3 protein: CATLGGQVNEKLFF; J gene: TRBJ1-4; clone size: NA; D gene: NA; V gene: TRBV6-1
CDR3 DNA: TGCGCCAGCAGCCAATCGGCACTAGCGGGGACCGCGAACACCGGGGAGCTGTTTTTT; CDR3 protein: CASSQSALAGTANTGELFF; J gene: TRBJ2-2; clone size: few; D gene: TRBD2; V gene: TRBV4-1
CDR3 DNA: TGCGCCAGCAGCTTGGTGGGACAGGGTGACACCCAGTACTTC; CDR3 protein: CASSLVGQGDTQYF; J gene: TRBJ2-5; clone size: many; D gene: TRBD1; V gene: TRBV5-1